This T cell receptor beta chain was retrieved from a study of response to subunit inactivated influenza vaccine. This clonotype was counted ten times or more. Germline loops: CDR1 SEHNR, CDR2 FQNEAQ (reference sequence). The ends lost 0 bases at V and 6 bases at J; junction bases unmatched: 8. The CDR3 extends over 16 amino acids. TCRdb independently ran MiXCR on the RT-PCR reads; one entry per CDR3 protein. Of 180,000 or so distinct CDR3 sequences detected, around 12% appear once; the ten largest clones hold 25% to 30%. This same sample was also taken into another study, of T cells expressing NK-cell markers. From that second work: With UMIs, 5'RACE template switching was used to make TCR beta cDNA. It was sorted CD3+CD56+NKG2C+, CD3+CD56+NKG2C- and CD3+CD56-NKG2C+ T cells that supplied the TCR beta repertoires. Once again these clonotypes came out on top in the CD3+CD56-NKG2C+ fraction of a few donors.

The sequence was collected from a man over 45 who received an inactivated influenza vaccine. Sequenced here: CD8+ T cells sorted from PBMCs, sampled about 13 days after vaccination. This rearrangement joins TRBV7-9 to TRBJ1-2, with 9 bases matching TRBD1. The CDR3 sequence is CASSLAVFGTGNGYTF. Here the CDR3 DNA reads TGTGCCAGCAGCTTAGCCGTCTTCGGGACAGGGAATGGCTACACCTTC.